This T cell receptor beta chain is from a study of blood T cell repertoires in COVID-19. The CDR3 loop spans 15 amino acids. CDR1 is LNHDA and CDR2 is SQIVND in the germline V gene (reference sequence). The V and J ends lost 4 bases and 1 base respectively, with 14 bases between them. In the source study's methods: Reference gene primer amplification yielded estimated nucleated cell counts. Repertoires were generated with immunoSEQ multiplex PCR, while TCRdb's copy carries only in-frame clones and drops some. D and trimming come from the DNA, and the V and J calls and clone size come from that table. This table holds around 300,000 clones, about 85% found once. Self-reported history from a screening survey and questionnaire set each donor's cohort.

This TCR was recovered from a woman aged 45-60 years who had recovered from COVID-19. The chain combines TRBV19 with TRBJ2-7; D possibly corresponds to TRBD2 (5 bases). Sample: PBMCs or T cells enriched from blood (not recorded which). The CDR3: CASSTNLGGSYEQYF. In DNA form, the CDR3 reads TGTGCCAGTAGTACCAACCTTGGAGGTTCCTACGAGCAGTACTTC.